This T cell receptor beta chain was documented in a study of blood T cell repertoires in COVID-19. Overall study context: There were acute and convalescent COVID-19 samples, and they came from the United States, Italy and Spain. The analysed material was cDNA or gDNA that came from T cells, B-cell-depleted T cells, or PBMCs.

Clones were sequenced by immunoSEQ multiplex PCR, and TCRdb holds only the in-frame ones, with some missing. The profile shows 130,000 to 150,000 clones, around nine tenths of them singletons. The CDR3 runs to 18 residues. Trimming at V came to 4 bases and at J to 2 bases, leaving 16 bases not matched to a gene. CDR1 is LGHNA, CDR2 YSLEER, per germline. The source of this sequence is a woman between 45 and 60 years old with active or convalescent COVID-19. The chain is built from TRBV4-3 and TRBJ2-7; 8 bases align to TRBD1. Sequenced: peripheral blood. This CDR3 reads CASSLAEGTGEGPYEQYF. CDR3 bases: TGCGCCAGCAGCCTAGCCGAAGGGACAGGTGAGGGCCCCTACGAGCAGTACTTC.